The rows below give T cell receptor beta chains drawn from one sample of a study of T cells in Graves' hyperthyroidism and ophthalmopathy. TCRdb re-called the multiplex PCR reads with MiXCR, one entry per CDR3 protein. The profile shows approximately 210,000 distinct CDR3 sequences, roughly a sixth of them singletons. The source material was blood. These receptors all come from a man aged 50-59 years with Graves' hyperthyroidism. CDR3s include the opening cysteine and the closing phenylalanine or tryptophan. Each record gives: J gene, CDR3 length, V gene, CDR3 protein.

>TRBJ1-1|14|TRBV7-3
CASSLSHWNTEAFF
>TRBJ2-3|17|TRBV24-1
CATSGGGLAGVGDTQYF
>TRBJ1-6|17|TRBV6-6
CASSYRDRTSYNSPLHF
>TRBJ1-2|14|TRBV7-9
CASSSLFDRAGYTF
>TRBJ2-1|14|TRBV11-2
CASSLGLANNKQFF
>TRBJ2-1|19|TRBV19
CASLARASGLTSSYNEQFF
>TRBJ2-5|17|TRBV18
CASSPPRGSPWGETQYF
>TRBJ2-6|16|TRBV4-2
CASSQESGGRDNVLTF
>TRBJ1-1|13|TRBV7-3
CASGVDTNTEAFF
>TRBJ1-1|15|TRBV4-1
CASTEGPPGQGKAFF
>TRBJ1-2|13|TRBV2
CASSGQGLEGYTF
>TRBJ1-5|16|TRBV3-1
CASSQGTGSSNQPQHF
>TRBJ2-5|17|TRBV11-2
CASSLGMASGRGETQYF
>TRBJ2-1|16|TRBV18
CASSALLAGAFNEQFF
>TRBJ2-1|14|TRBV7-9
CASSSGVSNNEQFF